The 18 T cell receptor beta chains presented below share a single source sample, sequenced in a study of blood T cell repertoires in COVID-19. Sequenced by immunoSEQ multiplex PCR; TCRdb stores in-frame clones only, minus some. There are about 97,000 clones in the sample; 70% to 90% occur only once, and under 3% lies in the top ten. Sequencing input: peripheral blood. The receptors shown here come from a man aged 50 to 59 with active or convalescent COVID-19.

V gene TRBV7-6 combines with J gene TRBJ2-3; 10 bases align to TRBD1. Germline-derived CDR1 and CDR2 are SGHVS and FNYEAQ. J was trimmed by 5 bases and V by 8 bases; bases with no gene match: 7. This CDR3 contains 14 residues. CDR3 sequence reads: CASARQGAIDTQYF. The CDR3 DNA sequence: TGTGCCAGCGCGAGACAGGGGGCGATAGATACGCAGTATTTT.

V and J are TRBV18 and TRBJ2-7; 7 nucleotides align to TRBD1. Germline V gives CDR1 KGHSH, CDR2 LQKENI. This CDR3 is 13 amino acids long. Trimming took 1 base from V and 5 from J; bases not matched to a gene: 2. The CDR3 region has the DNA TGTGCCAGCTCACCACGAGGACAGGACGAGCAGTACGTC. It encodes CASSPRGQDEQYV.

The DNA for the CDR3 is TGTGCCAGCTCACCAAAACAATTGGGGACATCTCCCTACGAGCAGTACTTC. Its translation: CASSPKQLGTSPYEQYF. This rearrangement joins TRBV18 to TRBJ2-7; tentative D call: TRBD1 (6 bases). The CDR3 covers 17 residues. Per germline, CDR1 KGHSH and CDR2 LQKENI. Between the trimmed V and J ends, which lost 2 bases and 2 bases, there was a span of 19 bases.

The chain links TRBV5-1 to TRBJ1-4; the D gene is possibly TRBD1 (6 bases). CDR1 and CDR2 from the germline V gene are SGHRS and YFSETQ. V lost 4 bases, J lost 4 bases, and 11 bases lay in between. The CDR3 length is 14 residues. The CDR3 is CASSRDTNNEKLFF. The CDR3 DNA is TGCGCCAGCAGCCGGGACACTAATAATGAAAAACTGTTTTTT. Full variable domain (remainder filled in from reference TRBV5-1 and TRBJ1-4): KAGVTQTPRYLIKTRGQQVTLSCSPISGHRSVSWYQQTPGQGLQFLFEYFSETQRNKGNFPGRFSGRQFSNSRSEMNVSTLELGDSALYLCASSRDTNNEKLFFGSGTQLSVL.

The chain recombines TRBV10-2 with TRBJ1-6; 12 positions agree with TRBD1. The CDR3 consists of 15 residues. Germline loops: CDR1 WSHSY, CDR2 SAAADI. The junction had 4 bases not matched to a gene; V was cut back by 5 bases and J by 8 bases. CDR3 nucleotides: TGCGCCAGCAGTTATGGGACAGGGGGCGATTCACCCCTCCACTTT. It yields the protein CASSYGTGGDSPLHF.

The V call is TRBV2, the J call TRBJ1-6; D uncertain. V was pared by 5 bases and J by 7 bases, with 6 bases between. This CDR3 has 12 amino acids. Germline CDR1 is SNHLY and CDR2 is FYNNEI. CDR3: CASSPGNSPLHF. The CDR3 nucleotides read TGTGCCAGCAGTCCCGGGAATTCACCCCTCCACTTT.

A word on this clone: The limits of the CDR3 on the DNA are not certain, so only TCRdb's listed CDR3 is given. The V call is TRBV5-5, the J call TRBJ2-5; TRBD2 is the table's D call, not checked against the DNA. Including both end residues, the CDR3 is 15 amino acids long. Germline V CDR1 and CDR2: SGHKS, YYEKEE (reference sequence). CDR3 loop: CASNPGLGFLETQYF.

This chain uses TRBV5-5 with TRBJ2-3; D may be TRBD2 (6 bases). Trimming took 3 bases from V and 0 from J, leaving 8 bases between them. The CDR3 is made up of 14 amino acids. Germline values: CDR1 SGHKS, CDR2 YYEKEE (reference sequence). The CDR3 DNA reads TGTGCCAGCAGCTACGGGACTAGCACAGATACGCAGTATTTT. Its translation: CASSYGTSTDTQYF.

The rearrangement links TRBV11-2 to TRBJ1-3; D remains unclear. The length of the CDR3 is 14 residues. V was shortened by 3 bases and J by 4 bases, with 10 bases between the two germline ends. Germline CDR1 reads SGHAT; CDR2 reads FQNNGV. The CDR3 sequence is CASSFGIGGNTIYF. The CDR3 nucleotides are TGTGCCAGCAGCTTCGGGATCGGAGGAAACACCATATATTTT.

The rearrangement joins TRBV18 to TRBJ2-1; 8 bases are shared with TRBD1. CDR1 and CDR2 (germline): KGHSH, LQKENI. The CDR3 sequence is 14 residues long. V lost 0 bases to trimming and J lost 12 bases; unmatched junction nucleotides: 7. CDR3 residues: CASSPPTTGGGQFF. The CDR3 DNA sequence: TGTGCCAGCTCACCACCGACTACAGGGGGAGGGCAGTTCTTC. Drawing the rest from reference TRBV18 and TRBJ2-1, the complete variable domain is NAGVMQNPRHLVRRRGQEARLRCSPMKGHSHVYWYRQLPEEGLKFMVYLQKENIIDESGMPKERFSAEFPKEGPSILRIQQVVRGDSAAYFCASSPPTTGGGQFFGPGTRLTVL.

V usage is TRBV4-3 and J usage is TRBJ1-3, with TRBD1 identical over 8 bases. J lost 4 bases, V lost 2 bases, and 1 base had no gene match. This CDR3 is 14 amino acids long. Looked up from germline, CDR1 is LGHNA and CDR2 is YSLEER. This CDR3 reads CASSQWTGGNTIYF. CDR3 DNA sequence: TGCGCCAGCAGCCAATGGACAGGGGGAAACACCATATATTTT.

This rearrangement joins TRBV15 to TRBJ1-4, with 10 positions matching TRBD1. V lost 0 bases to trimming and J lost 10 bases; unmatched junction nucleotides: 20. The CDR3 runs 20 residues. Germline lookup yields CDR1 LNHNV and CDR2 YYDKDF (reference sequence). This CDR3 is CATSRDTWDRGGIERGKLFF. Written as DNA, the CDR3 is TGTGCCACCAGCAGAGATACTTGGGACAGGGGAGGGATTGAAAGAGGAAAACTGTTTTTT.

The chain joins TRBV27 to TRBJ2-7; D is unclear. The germline V gene has CDR1 MNHEY and CDR2 SMNVEV (reference sequence). Deletions cut 5 bases from V and 0 bases from J, with 8 bases between. CDR3 length: 13 amino acids. The CDR3 loop reads CASSISSSYEQYV. Here the CDR3 DNA reads TGTGCCAGCAGTATTTCGAGCTCCTACGAGCAGTACGTC.

The V and J genes are TRBV3-1 (or the pseudogene TRBV3-2) and TRBJ2-1, with 10 bases that match TRBD2. Germline V gene data show CDR1 as LGHDT and CDR2 as YNNKEL (reference sequence). V lost 0 bases and J lost 5; bases outside the gene matches: 1. There are 15 residues in the CDR3. The CDR3 sequence: CASSQEAGGHNEQFF. CDR3 DNA sequence: TGTGCCAGCAGCCAAGAAGCGGGGGGGCACAATGAGCAGTTCTTC.

The table lists this clone with a count of one. This chain joins TRBV6-6 and TRBJ2-7; D perhaps matches TRBD2 (6 bases). The CDR3 spans 16 residues. Trimming removed 4 bases from V and 3 bases from J, with 19 bases in between. The V gene's germline CDR1 is MNHNY and CDR2 SVGAGI (reference sequence). CDR3 nucleotides: TGTGCCAGCAGTTTCGAAGGTATTGGGGGGAGCTACGAGCAGTACTTC. Encoded protein: CASSFEGIGGSYEQYF.

The rearrangement joins TRBV7-2 to TRBJ1-1, with D tentatively TRBD1 (5 bases). Germline V gene data show CDR1 as SGHTA and CDR2 as FQGNSA. Trimming cost V 4 bases and J 0 bases, with 18 bases left between them. The CDR3 runs 17 residues. CDR3 coding DNA: TGTGCCAGCAGCTGGAGATACCGGGGGAGGATGAACACTGAAGCTTTCTTT. Amino acids: CASSWRYRGRMNTEAFF. The full variable domain, with the rest looked up from reference TRBV7-2 and TRBJ1-1, is GAGVSQSPSNKVTEKGKDVELRCDPISGHTALYWYRQSLGQGLEFLIYFQGNSAPDKSGLPSDRFSAERTGGSVSTLTIQRTQQEDSAVYLCASSWRYRGRMNTEAFFGQGTRLTVV.

V gene TRBV19 combines with J gene TRBJ2-3; TRBD2 matches 9 bases. With V trimmed by 3 bases and J by 0 bases, 1 base remained unmatched. The V gene's germline CDR1 is LNHDA and CDR2 SQIVND (reference sequence). The CDR3 is 15 amino acids. The CDR3 spells CASSISGGSTDTQYF. CDR3 nucleotides: TGTGCCAGTAGTATTAGCGGGGGAAGCACAGATACGCAGTATTTT.

The V call is TRBV19, the J call TRBJ2-5, with D perhaps matching TRBD2 (6 bases). Trimming took off 3 bases at V and 5 bases at J, with 10 bases between the two ends. Per the germline V gene, CDR1 is LNHDA and CDR2 is SQIVND (reference sequence). The CDR3 totals 13 residues. CDR3 nucleotide sequence: TGTGCCAGTAGTATCGGGGGAGGCGAGACCCAGTACTTC. Residues: CASSIGGGETQYF.